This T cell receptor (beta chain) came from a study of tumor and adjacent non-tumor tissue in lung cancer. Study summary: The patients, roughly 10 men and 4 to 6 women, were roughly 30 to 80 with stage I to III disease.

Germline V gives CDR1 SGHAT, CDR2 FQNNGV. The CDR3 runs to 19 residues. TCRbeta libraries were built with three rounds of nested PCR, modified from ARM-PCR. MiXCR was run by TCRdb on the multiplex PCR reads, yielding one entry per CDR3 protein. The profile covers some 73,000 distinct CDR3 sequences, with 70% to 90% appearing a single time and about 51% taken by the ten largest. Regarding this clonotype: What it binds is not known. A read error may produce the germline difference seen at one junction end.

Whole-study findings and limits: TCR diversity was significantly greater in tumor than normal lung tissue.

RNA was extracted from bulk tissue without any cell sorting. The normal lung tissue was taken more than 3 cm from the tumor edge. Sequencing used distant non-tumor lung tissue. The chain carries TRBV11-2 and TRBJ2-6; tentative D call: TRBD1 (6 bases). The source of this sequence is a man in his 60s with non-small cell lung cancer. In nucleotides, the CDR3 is TGTGCCAGCAGCTTAGTTCCAAATGACAGGCCCTTTGGGGTCAACGTCCTGACTTTC. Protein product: CASSLVPNDRPFGVNVLTF.